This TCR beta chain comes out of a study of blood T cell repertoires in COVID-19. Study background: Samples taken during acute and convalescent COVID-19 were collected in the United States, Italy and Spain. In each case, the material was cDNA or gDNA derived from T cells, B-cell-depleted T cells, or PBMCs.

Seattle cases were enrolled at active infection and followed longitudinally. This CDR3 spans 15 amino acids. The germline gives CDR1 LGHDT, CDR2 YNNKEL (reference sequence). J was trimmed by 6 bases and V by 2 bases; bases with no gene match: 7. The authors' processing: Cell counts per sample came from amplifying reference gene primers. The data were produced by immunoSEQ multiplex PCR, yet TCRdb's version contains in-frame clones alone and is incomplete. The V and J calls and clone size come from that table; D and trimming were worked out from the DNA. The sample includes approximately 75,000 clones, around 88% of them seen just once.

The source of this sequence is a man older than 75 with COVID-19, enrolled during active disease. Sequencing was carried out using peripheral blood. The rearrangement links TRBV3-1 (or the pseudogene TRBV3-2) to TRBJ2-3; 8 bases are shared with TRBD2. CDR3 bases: TGTGCCAGCAGCCAAAAGGTCGGGGGGGCGGATACGCAGTATTTT. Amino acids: CASSQKVGGADTQYF.